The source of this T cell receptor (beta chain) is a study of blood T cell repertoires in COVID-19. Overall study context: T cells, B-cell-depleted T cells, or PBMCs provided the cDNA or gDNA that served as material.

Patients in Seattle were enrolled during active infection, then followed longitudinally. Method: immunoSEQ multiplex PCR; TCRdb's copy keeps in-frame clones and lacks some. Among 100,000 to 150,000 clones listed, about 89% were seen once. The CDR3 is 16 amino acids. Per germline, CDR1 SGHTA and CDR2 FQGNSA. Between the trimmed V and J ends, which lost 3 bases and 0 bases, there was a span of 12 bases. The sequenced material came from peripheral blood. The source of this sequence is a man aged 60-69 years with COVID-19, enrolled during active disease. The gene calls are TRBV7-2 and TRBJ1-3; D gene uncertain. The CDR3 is CASSFSTAVSGNTIYF. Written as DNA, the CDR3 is TGTGCCAGCAGCTTTTCCACAGCAGTCTCTGGAAACACCATATATTTT.